This TCR beta chain was sequenced in a study of early T cells in non-severe SARS-CoV-2 infection. The wider study: Bulk RNA isolated from unsorted whole blood underwent sequencing; chains were not paired.

The TCR library protocol attached unique molecular identifiers to the individual cDNA molecules. One entry per CDR3 protein, called by TCRdb with MiXCR from the 5' RACE reads. This repertoire shows tens of thousands of distinct CDR3 sequences, over 12% found once; its top ten account for roughly 3%. CDR1 is KGHSH, CDR2 LQKENI, per germline. CDR3 length: 17 amino acids. V trimming: 0 bases; J trimming: 1 base; junction bases outside the gene matches: 1. This clonotype is a singleton in its sample. The source of this sequence is an adult who was a healthcare worker with PCR-confirmed SARS-CoV-2 infection or an uninfected control (not recorded which). The chain has TRBV18 and TRBJ2-3, with TRBD2 matching over 13 bases. What was sequenced was whole blood. This CDR3 is CASSPPGLAGRTDTQYF. For the CDR3, the DNA is TGTGCCAGCTCACCACCGGGACTAGCGGGACGCACAGATACGCAGTATTTT.